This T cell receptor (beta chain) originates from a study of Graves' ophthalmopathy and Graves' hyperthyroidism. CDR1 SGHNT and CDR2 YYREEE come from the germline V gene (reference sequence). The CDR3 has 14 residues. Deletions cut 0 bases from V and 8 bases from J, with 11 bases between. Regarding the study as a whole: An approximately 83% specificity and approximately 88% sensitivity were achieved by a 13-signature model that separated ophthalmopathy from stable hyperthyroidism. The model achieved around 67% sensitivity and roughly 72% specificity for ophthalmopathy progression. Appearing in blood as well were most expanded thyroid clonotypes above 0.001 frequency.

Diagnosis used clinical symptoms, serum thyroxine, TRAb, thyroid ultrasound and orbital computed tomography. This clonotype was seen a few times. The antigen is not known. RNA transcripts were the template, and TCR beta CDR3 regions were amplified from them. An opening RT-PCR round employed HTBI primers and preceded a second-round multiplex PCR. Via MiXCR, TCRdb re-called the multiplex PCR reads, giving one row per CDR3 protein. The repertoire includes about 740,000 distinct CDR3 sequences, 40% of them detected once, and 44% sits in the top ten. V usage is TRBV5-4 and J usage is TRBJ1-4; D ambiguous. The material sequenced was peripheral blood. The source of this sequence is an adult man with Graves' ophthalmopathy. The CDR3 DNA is TGTGCCAGCAGCTTGGGAGGCCTAGGGGAAAAACTGTTTTTT. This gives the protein CASSLGGLGEKLFF.